This T cell receptor beta chain was sequenced in a study of OX40 agonist ivuxolimab in advanced cancers. Broadly, across the study: Ivuxolimab, which targeted the costimulatory receptor OX40 (CD134), was an agonistic, fully human IgG2 monoclonal antibody. The paper covers the monotherapy dose-escalation part of the phase I ivuxolimab trial, which included N = 52 patients. Three dose-escalation patients achieved partial responses, one with hepatocellular carcinoma and two with cutaneous melanoma. A male proportion of 82.7% and a mean age of 60 years, ranging from 23 to 79, were recorded for the dose-escalation cohort. Among the approximately 50 dose-escalation patients, approximately 20 had hepatocellular carcinoma, 15 or so melanoma, 9 renal cell carcinoma and 9 head and neck cancer. Patients were allowed to have had prior anti-PD-1, anti-PD-L1 or anti-CTLA-4 therapy, and 40% to 45% of the dose-escalation patients had previously received checkpoint inhibitors. The point of sequencing TCRbeta in the periphery was to test whether ivuxolimab changed TCR sequence diversity and drove clonal T-cell expansion. Intravenous ivuxolimab was administered to patients every 2 weeks at six dose levels: 0.01, 0.1, 0.3, 1.5, 3 and 10 mg/kg. The full study reports these points: Clonal expansion of both CD4+ and CD8+ blood T cells was observed from baseline to week 6 at doses 0.1 to 3.0 mg/kg. The antigen specificity of the peripheral T cells that underwent clonal expansion was not determined. Low levels of normalized T-cell clonal expansion were also seen in some nonresponding patients. After ivuxolimab, more expanded clones were found on average in CD8+ T cells than in CD4+ T cells. Partial responders in the 0.1-3.0 mg/kg groups had among the lowest normalized peripheral clonal expansion, especially among CD8+ T cells.

Genomic DNA was extracted from sorted cells for sequencing of the TCRbeta CDR3 region. The immunoSEQ Assay was used for sequencing of TCRbeta CDR3 regions. TCRdb limited this immuneACCESS table to in-frame rearrangements with V and J called. A share of clones is missing; checked studies link under half to unresolved V genes, and the rest is unexplained. This sample lists roughly 60,000 clones; roughly 86% were detected once. 3.9% of the sample is in the top ten clones. Patients with a history of autoimmune disease or receiving systemic immunosuppression were excluded from the trial. In every dose cohort, peripheral blood was drawn for TCR sequencing at baseline, cycle 4 day 1, and cycle 7 day 1. The samples were taken from a phase I, first-in-human, multicenter, open-label dose-escalation trial of ivuxolimab. Adults with locally advanced or metastatic head and neck squamous cell, hepatocellular, melanoma or renal cell carcinoma were enrolled in the trial. Before TCR sequencing, CD4+ and CD8+ T cells were separately sorted from peripheral blood.

Worth noting for this clone: It has no known antigen specificity. No base-level quality is on record; no much larger clone is a single base apart.

Sequences MNHNY (CDR1) and SVGAGI (CDR2) are obtained from the germline V gene (reference sequence). The CDR3 goes from the cysteine to the phenylalanine over 15 residues. The entry retains the CDR3 DNA only, 45 bases that are in frame from base 1. Trimming takes 6 bases from V and 8 bases from J, and the germline ends sit 19 bases apart. This TCR was recovered from an adult with an advanced solid tumor such as melanoma, head and neck, liver or kidney cancer. The sample in question was CD4+ or CD8+ T cells sorted from blood, obtained in a trial of the OX40 agonist ivuxolimab. The sequence joins TRBV6-6 to TRBJ1-4; the best D guess is TRBD1, with 6 bases matching. The CDR3 protein is CASRKNREVREKLFF. The DNA sequence is TGTGCCAGCAGAAAAAACAGGGAGGTTCGGGAAAAACTGTTTTTT.